Listed below are T cell receptor beta chains from one sample, sequenced in a study of blood T cell repertoires in COVID-19. TCRdb keeps only in-frame clones here, not all; method: immunoSEQ multiplex PCR. This sample has about 180,000 clones, with about 90% found just once. The material sequenced was PBMCs or T cells enriched from blood (not recorded which). The receptors were gathered from a human donor with acute COVID-19. The donor label of this sample is uncertain. Each CDR3 is given with its conserved first and last residue. A D gene is named only where the DNA matches it firmly. Size tells how often a clone was seen (once, few, many) or the class of an expanded clone, and some rows leave it out.

>17|TRBJ2-3|TRBV4-1|TRBD2|NA
CASSLLGLAGLTDTQYF
>15|TRBJ1-6|TRBV21-1|NA|NA
CASSKSGDLRLPLHF
>14|TRBJ2-3|TRBV11-2|TRBD2|NA
CASSSTASGGTQYF
>16|TRBJ1-3|TRBV30|TRBD1|few
CAWDRGTGVDGNTIYF
>16|TRBJ1-5|TRBV15|NA|NA
CATSRDFGLLLWPQHF
>16|TRBJ1-1|TRBV18|NA|NA
CASSPTSGSLGTEAFF
>16|TRBJ1-1|TRBV5-4|NA|NA
CASSLGPGSGNTEAFF
>11|TRBJ1-1|TRBV29-1|NA|NA
CSVDRSAEAFF
>15|TRBJ1-1|TRBV9|TRBD1|NA
CASSGRGTGNTEAFF
>15|TRBJ1-5|TRBV19|NA|NA
CASRTSREGWQPQHF
>15|TRBJ1-1|TRBV29-1|NA|NA
CSVCREDSPNTEAFF
>18|TRBJ2-5|TRBV9|NA|NA
CASSGTPPRGGDGETQYF
>16|TRBJ2-3|TRBV24-1|NA|NA
CATSDLKDSVTDTQYF
>16|TRBJ2-4|TRBV27|NA|NA
CASRRGGERAKNIQYF
>15|TRBJ1-2|TRBV5-5|TRBD1|NA
CASSLATGLDYGYTF
>15|TRBJ2-1|TRBV9|NA|NA
CASSVESRPYNEQFF
>14|TRBJ1-1|TRBV30|NA|NA
CAWSVRPARTEAFF
>13|TRBJ2-3|TRBV9|NA|NA
CASSGTPTDTQYF
>15|TRBJ2-7|TRBV27|NA|NA
CASSRKGTLGDEQYF
>12|TRBJ1-1|TRBV30|NA|NA
CAWTGGTTEAFF
>13|TRBJ1-1|TRBV28|NA|NA
CASSLAVQGKTFF
>15|TRBJ2-2|TRBV9|TRBD1|NA
CASSRGTGVAGELFF
>14|TRBJ1-2|TRBV2|TRBD1|NA
CASRVQGANYGYTF
>15|TRBJ1-1|TRBV19|TRBD1|few
CASTRTGGMNTEAFF
>15|TRBJ2-1|TRBV7-6|TRBD1|NA
CASSLPTGRYNEQFF
>14|TRBJ2-2|TRBV29-1|TRBD1|NA
CSVKDRVNTGELFF
>11|TRBJ1-2|TRBV20-1|NA|NA
CSVRRANGYTF
>14|TRBJ1-2|TRBV30|TRBD1|NA
CAWLGTDYFYGYTF
>16|TRBJ1-6|TRBV4-1|TRBD1|NA
CASSQDGTASGSPLHF
>15|TRBJ2-2|TRBV19|NA|NA
CASKPGLANTGELFF
>12|TRBJ1-1|TRBV29-1|NA|NA
CSVGGRGNEAFF
>13|TRBJ1-2|TRBV30|NA|NA
CAWSTQGYYGYTF
>18|TRBJ2-2|TRBV5-6|NA|NA
CASSLHLGATANTGELFF
>13|TRBJ1-2|TRBV27|NA|NA
CASSGAGPGGYTF
>16|TRBJ2-1|TRBV7-2|TRBD2|NA
CASGKQRGSSYNEQFF
>13|TRBJ1-3|TRBV30|NA|NA
CASARSSGNTIYF
>14|TRBJ1-5|TRBV18|TRBD1|NA
CASSPQGASQPQHF
>20|TRBJ2-1|TRBV5-5|TRBD2|NA
CASSPGITGTRKSSYNEQFF
>15|TRBJ2-1|TRBV5-4|TRBD1|NA
CASSSARDRDPEQFF
>13|TRBJ2-5|TRBV7-2|TRBD1|NA
CASSSDRRETQYF
>15|TRBJ2-3|TRBV6-6|TRBD1|NA
CASTIQGVRTDTQYF
>13|TRBJ2-7|TRBV30|NA|NA
CAWSAHQSYEQYF
>15|TRBJ1-1|TRBV2|NA|NA
CASSEASGPDNEAFF
>14|TRBJ1-2|TRBV27|TRBD1|NA
CASSWTGGTYGYTF
>14|TRBJ1-5|TRBV7-8|NA|NA
CASSLLSVDQPQHF
>17|TRBJ2-1|TRBV5-1|TRBD2|NA
CASSLGLSSGVGNEQFF
>12|TRBJ2-7|TRBV24-1|NA|few
CATSAGSYEQYF
>13|TRBJ1-1|TRBV5-6|NA|NA
CASSLGGGTEAFF
>14|TRBJ2-7|TRBV27|NA|NA
CASSAQGGLYEQYF
>13|TRBJ2-7|TRBV6-5|TRBD1|few
CASSFQQGGEQYF
>19|TRBJ2-2|TRBV15|TRBD1|NA
CATSSEGQGGFTNTGELFF
>17|TRBJ1-6|TRBV4-2|TRBD1|NA
CASSHSGQEEFNSPLHF
>15|TRBJ1-3|TRBV4-1|NA|NA
CASSQLGFSGNTIYF
>16|TRBJ2-1|TRBV3-1/TRBV3-2|TRBD2|NA
CASSRELAGGPSEQFF
>14|TRBJ2-3|TRBV7-9|NA|NA
CASSLGALLDTQYF
>15|TRBJ2-7|TRBV21-1|NA|NA
CASRIGTGGMGEQYF
>16|TRBJ2-3|TRBV30|TRBD2|NA
CAWSTPSGGVPDTQYF